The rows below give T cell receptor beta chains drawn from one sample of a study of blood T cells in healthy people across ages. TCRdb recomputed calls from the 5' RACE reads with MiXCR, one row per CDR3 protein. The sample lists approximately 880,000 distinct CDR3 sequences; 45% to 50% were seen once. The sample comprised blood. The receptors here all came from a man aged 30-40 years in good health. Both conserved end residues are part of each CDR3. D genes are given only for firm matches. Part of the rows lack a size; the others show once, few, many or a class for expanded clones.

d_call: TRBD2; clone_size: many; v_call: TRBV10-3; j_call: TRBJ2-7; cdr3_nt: TGTGCCATCGGGACTAGCGGGGGAGCCTACGAGCAGTACTTC; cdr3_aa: CAIGTSGGAYEQYF
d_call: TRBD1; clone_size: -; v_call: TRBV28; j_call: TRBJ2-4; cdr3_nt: TGTGCCAGCAGATCCGAGGGGGCGGTAGCCAAAAACATTCAGTACTTC; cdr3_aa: CASRSEGAVAKNIQYF
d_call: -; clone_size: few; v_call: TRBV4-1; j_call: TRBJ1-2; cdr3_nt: TGCGCCAGCAGCCAACCGACGGGGCTTAACTATGGCTACACCTTC; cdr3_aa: CASSQPTGLNYGYTF
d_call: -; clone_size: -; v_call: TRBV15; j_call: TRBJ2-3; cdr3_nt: TGTGCCACCAGCAGAGTAGGGGCAGGGGATACGCAGTATTTT; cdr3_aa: CATSRVGAGDTQYF
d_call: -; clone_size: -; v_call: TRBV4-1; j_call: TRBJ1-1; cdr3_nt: TGCGCCAGCAGCCAAGTTTCACACCTGAACACTGAAGCTTTCTTT; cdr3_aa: CASSQVSHLNTEAFF
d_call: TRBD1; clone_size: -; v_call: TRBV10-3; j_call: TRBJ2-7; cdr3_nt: TGTGCCATCAGTCAAGGACAGGGGGGGCGGGAGCAGTACTTC; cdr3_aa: CAISQGQGGREQYF
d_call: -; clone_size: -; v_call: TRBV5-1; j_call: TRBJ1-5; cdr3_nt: TGCGCCAGCAGCTTGACCGGGAGAAGCAATCAGCCCCAGCATTTT; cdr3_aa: CASSLTGRSNQPQHF
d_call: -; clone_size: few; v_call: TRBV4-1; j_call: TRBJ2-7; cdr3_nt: TGCGCCAGCAGCCAAACCACAGGGTTTAACGAGCAGTACTTC; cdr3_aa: CASSQTTGFNEQYF
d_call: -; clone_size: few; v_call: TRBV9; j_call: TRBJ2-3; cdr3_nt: TGTGCCAGCAGCGTAGCGCCCGAAGGATCCACAGATACGCAGTATTTT; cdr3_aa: CASSVAPEGSTDTQYF
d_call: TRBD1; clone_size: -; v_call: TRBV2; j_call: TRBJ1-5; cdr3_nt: TGTGCCAGCAGCTACCGGACAGGGGGCAATCAGCCCCAGCATTTT; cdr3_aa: CASSYRTGGNQPQHF
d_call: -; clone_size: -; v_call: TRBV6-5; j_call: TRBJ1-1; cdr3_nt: TGTGCCAGCACCTCGGCAGGGAACACTGAAGCTTTCTTT; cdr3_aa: CASTSAGNTEAFF
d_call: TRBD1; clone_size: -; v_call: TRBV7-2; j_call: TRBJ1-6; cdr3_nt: TGTGCCAGCAGCCCAAGCGGGACAGGACCATCACCCCTCCACTTT; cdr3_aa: CASSPSGTGPSPLHF
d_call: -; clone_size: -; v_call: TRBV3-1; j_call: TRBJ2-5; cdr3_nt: TGTGCCAGCAGCCCTCGAGCTTCCATCCTGAGCGATGAGCAGTACTTC; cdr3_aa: CASSPRASILSDEQYF
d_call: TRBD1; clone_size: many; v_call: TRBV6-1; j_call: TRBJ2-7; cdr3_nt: TGTGCCAGCACTATGACAGGGGCCACCTACGAGCAGTACTTC; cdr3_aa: CASTMTGATYEQYF
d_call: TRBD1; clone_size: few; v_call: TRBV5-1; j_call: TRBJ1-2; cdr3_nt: TGCGCCAGCAGCTTGGCGGCAGGGGGCGATGGCTACACCTTC; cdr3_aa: CASSLAAGGDGYTF
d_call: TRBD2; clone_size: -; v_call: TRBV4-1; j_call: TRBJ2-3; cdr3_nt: TGCGCCAGCGGAATTATAGCGGGGGGGCGAGCTACGCAGTATTTT; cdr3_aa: CASGIIAGGRATQYF
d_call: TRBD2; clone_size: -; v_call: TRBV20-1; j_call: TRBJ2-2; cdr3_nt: TGCAGTGCTCCCAAAGGGACTAGCGGTGGTGGAGGGGAGCTGTTTTTT; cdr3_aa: CSAPKGTSGGGGELFF
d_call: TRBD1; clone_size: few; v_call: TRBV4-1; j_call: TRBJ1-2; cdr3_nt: TGCGCCAGCAGTCCCCTCGGACAGGTCGTGGTTGGCTACACCTTC; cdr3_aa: CASSPLGQVVVGYTF
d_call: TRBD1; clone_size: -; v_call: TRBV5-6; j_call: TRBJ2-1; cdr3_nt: TGTGCCAGCAGCCGAAGGGGGCAGGGAACCTCCTACAATGAGCAGTTCTTC; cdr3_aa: CASSRRGQGTSYNEQFF
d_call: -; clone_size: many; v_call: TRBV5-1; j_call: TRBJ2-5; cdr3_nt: TGCGCCAGCAGCTTTACCGCGAGACAGGAAGAGACCCAGTACTTC; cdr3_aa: CASSFTARQEETQYF
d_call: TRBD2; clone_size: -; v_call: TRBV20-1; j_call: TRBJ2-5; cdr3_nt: TGCAGTGCTAGACTAGCGGGTATCCGAGAGACCCAGTACTTC; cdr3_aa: CSARLAGIRETQYF
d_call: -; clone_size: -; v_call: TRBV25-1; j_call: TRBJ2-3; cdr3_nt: TGTGCCAGCACCGGGCTTGCCACAGATACGCAGTATTTT; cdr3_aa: CASTGLATDTQYF
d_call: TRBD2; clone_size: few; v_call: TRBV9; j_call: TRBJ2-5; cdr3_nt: TGTGCCAGCAGCCTAGGGACTAGCGGGGACGGGCTTGTGCGAGAGACCCAGTACTTC; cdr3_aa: CASSLGTSGDGLVRETQYF